The 18 T cell receptor beta chains presented below share a single source sample, sequenced in a study of cytomegalovirus exposure and HLA in healthy donors (dated by TCRdb to the late 2010s). To prepare the library, the immunoSEQ multiplex PCR assay was applied. For the multiplex PCR, a mixture combining 60 forward primers for TCR Vbeta segments and 13 reverse primers for TCR Jbeta segments was used. TCRdb mirrors the immuneACCESS table, restricted to in-frame sequences. Some clones are absent from its copies; in checked studies, under half trace to an unresolved V gene, and the reason for the others is unknown. The sample table lists roughly 140,000 clones, about 75% of them with a count of one. The top ten clonotypes cover 1.5% to 2% of the sample. The sequenced sample consisted of PBMCs. These receptor sequences come from a woman in her 30s in good health and CMV-seronegative.

This chain uses TRBV16 with TRBJ2-2; D uncertain. V lost 2 bases and J 1 base, leaving 5 bases between the germline ends. CDR1 and CDR2 (germline): KGHSY, FQNENV. The CDR3 has 14 residues. In DNA form, the CDR3 reads TGTGCCAGCAGCCAACAGTTGAACACCGGGGAGCTGTTTTTT. Protein: CASSQQLNTGELFF.

The rearrangement uses TRBV15 and TRBJ2-7; tentative D call: TRBD2 (5 bases). This CDR3 has 13 residues. Germline V gene sequence: CDR1 LNHNV, CDR2 YYDKDF (reference sequence). Trimming removed 0 bases from V and 4 bases from J, with 7 bases in between. For the CDR3, the DNA is TGTGCCACCAGCAGAGATCGGGGTTACGAGCAGTACGTC. Its translation: CATSRDRGYEQYV.

The chain carries TRBV6-1 and TRBJ2-3, with 9 positions matching TRBD1. The ends lost 4 bases at V and 2 bases at J; junction bases unmatched: 4. The V gene's germline CDR1 is MNHNS and CDR2 SASEGT. This CDR3 region has 15 residues. CDR3 bases: TGTGCCAGCAGTGGCCGGGACAGGGTCACAGATACGCAGTATTTT. This gives the protein CASSGRDRVTDTQYF.

On this clone itself: A junction boundary mismatches the germline segment, possibly from a read error. Other DNA sequences within the sample encode an identical CDR3. The V call is TRBV14, the J call TRBJ1-1; D may be TRBD1 (5 bases). Germline CDR1 SGHDN, CDR2 FVKESK. The CDR3 runs to 13 residues. CDR3 coding DNA: TGTGCCAGCAGCCAAGATGGGGGGACTGAGGCTTTCTTT. Residues: CASSQDGGTEAFF.

A single count supports this clone. J is TRBJ2-1 and V is TRBV6-1; maybe TRBD1 (5 bases). The germline CDR1 and CDR2 sequences are MNHNS and SASEGT. V lost 7 bases and J lost 0, with 10 bases in between. The CDR3 sequence is 14 residues long. CDR3: CASIPGFSYNEQFF. The CDR3 nucleotides are TGTGCCAGCATACCAGGGTTCTCCTACAATGAGCAGTTCTTC.

This chain connects TRBV5-6 to TRBJ1-1; no firm D call. The CDR3 loop spans 17 amino acids. Deletions cut 3 bases from V and 0 bases from J, with 18 bases between. CDR1 and CDR2 from the germline V gene are SGHDT and YYEEEE. The CDR3 loop is CASSWRTNGVLNTEAFF. CDR3 sequence (DNA): TGTGCCAGCAGCTGGAGGACGAATGGGGTTTTGAACACTGAAGCTTTCTTT. Based on the CDR3 plus reference TRBV5-6 and TRBJ1-1, the full variable domain is DAGVTQSPTHLIKTRGQQVTLRCSPKSGHDTVSWYQQALGQGPQFIFQYYEEEERQRGNFPDRFSGHQFPNYSSELNVNALLLGDSALYLCASSWRTNGVLNTEAFFGQGTRLTVV.

The rearrangement links TRBV7-2 to TRBJ1-2, with TRBD1 identical over 9 bases. Germline-derived CDR1 and CDR2 are SGHTA and FQGNSA. After removal of 5 bases from V and 5 bases from J, the junction contained 6 bases not matched to a gene. The CDR3 has 14 amino acids. The CDR3 DNA follows: TGTGCCAGCAGCAGGGACAGGGACACGTATGGCTACACCTTC. Protein sequence: CASSRDRDTYGYTF.

The V and J genes are TRBV2 and TRBJ1-1, with D perhaps TRBD1 (5 bases). The germline V and J ends were trimmed by 6 bases and 0 bases, with 11 bases remaining between them. This CDR3 contains 14 residues. Germline CDR1 is SNHLY and CDR2 is FYNNEI. The CDR3 reads CASRVGGMNTEAFF. As DNA, the CDR3 is TGTGCCAGCAGGGTCGGGGGGATGAACACTGAAGCTTTCTTT.

This clone showed up just a few times. CDR3 residues: CASSRTGTEHYEQYF. CDR3 sequence (DNA): TGTGCCAGCAGCAGGACAGGAACTGAACACTACGAGCAGTACTTC. The J gene is TRBJ2-7, the V gene TRBV7-2; 7 nucleotides line up with TRBD1. Unmatched junction bases numbered 10, after V lost 5 bases and J lost 3 bases. The CDR3 is 15 amino acids. CDR1 is SGHTA, CDR2 FQGNSA, per germline.

The V call is TRBV19, the J call TRBJ1-5, with D maybe TRBD1 (6 bases). The CDR3 totals 15 residues. Germline V gene lookup returns CDR1 LNHDA and CDR2 SQIVND (reference sequence). Trimming took off 1 base at V and 3 bases at J, with 10 bases between the two ends. The chain's CDR3 is CASSIGGHHNQPQHF. For the CDR3, the DNA is TGTGCCAGTAGTATAGGGGGACATCACAATCAGCCCCAGCATTTT.

The rearrangement joins TRBV4-1 to TRBJ1-4; TRBD1 matches 10 bases. Per the germline V gene, CDR1 is MGHRA and CDR2 is YSYEKL. This CDR3 has 15 residues. V lost 2 bases, J lost 7 bases, and 4 bases stayed unmatched. The CDR3 is CASSQPGTGVEKLFF. Here the CDR3 DNA reads TGCGCCAGCAGCCAACCAGGGACAGGGGTTGAAAAACTGTTTTTT.

This chain uses TRBV5-5 with TRBJ2-3; D perhaps matches TRBD1 (6 bases). Trimming removed 0 bases from V and 4 bases from J, with 12 bases in between. In germline, CDR1 is SGHKS, CDR2 YYEKEE (reference sequence). This CDR3 has 15 residues. The CDR3 reads CASSLVGAGADTQYF. CDR3 DNA sequence: TGTGCCAGCAGCTTGGTGGGGGCTGGGGCAGATACGCAGTATTTT.

The V gene is TRBV2, the J gene TRBJ1-5, with a possible D match to TRBD1 (5 bases). V was trimmed by 5 bases and J by 1 base, leaving 12 bases between them. The germline CDR1 and CDR2 sequences are SNHLY and FYNNEI. The CDR3 length is 15 residues. The CDR3 region has the DNA TGTGCCAGCAGTAGGGTCAGGGCAAGCAATCAGCCCCAGCATTTT. Its protein product is CASSRVRASNQPQHF.

The count of this clone is one. The chain links TRBV7-9 to TRBJ2-5; TRBD1 is a possible D gene (5 bases). The CDR3 sequence is 13 residues long. Per the germline V gene, CDR1 is SEHNR and CDR2 is FQNEAQ (reference sequence). V lost 3 bases and J lost 5, with 10 bases in between. The DNA for the CDR3 is TGTGCCAGCAGCTTCAGGGTTGGGGAGACCCAGTACTTC. It yields the protein CASSFRVGETQYF. The whole variable domain, filled in from reference TRBV7-9 and TRBJ2-5, reads DTGVSQNPRHKITKRGQNVTFRCDPISEHNRLYWYRQTLGQGPEFLTYFQNEAQLEKSRLLSDRFSAERPKGSFSTLEIQRTEQGDSAMYLCASSFRVGETQYFGPGTRLLVL.

V gene TRBV6-5 combines with J gene TRBJ2-1, with 7 bases aligning to TRBD1. J lost 4 bases, V lost 2 bases, and 2 bases had no gene match. This CDR3 comprises 14 residues. In germline, CDR1 is MNHEY, CDR2 SVGAGI. This CDR3 is CASSYGTAYNEQFF. Here the CDR3 DNA reads TGTGCCAGCAGTTACGGGACAGCGTACAATGAGCAGTTCTTC.

The genes are TRBV9 and TRBJ1-4, with D unresolved. Trimming cost V 0 bases and J 5 bases, with 11 bases left between them. Germline V gene lookup returns CDR1 SGDLS and CDR2 YYNGEE. The CDR3 is 15 residues long. This CDR3 is CASSVGPGQNEKLFF. The CDR3 bases are TGTGCCAGCAGCGTAGGGCCAGGCCAAAATGAAAAACTGTTTTTT.

V is TRBV6-5 and J is TRBJ1-2; possibly TRBD1 for D (5 bases). The CDR3 length is 15 residues. The V gene's germline CDR1 is MNHEY and CDR2 SVGAGI. V lost 6 bases and J 1 base, leaving 15 bases between the germline ends. CDR3 sequence reads: CASSDQGGSNYGYTF. CDR3 nucleotides: TGTGCCAGCAGCGATCAGGGCGGGAGTAACTATGGCTACACCTTC.

The chain uses TRBV10-3 and TRBJ2-5; D is possibly TRBD2 (5 bases). The CDR3 runs to 13 residues. Germline V CDR1 and CDR2: ENHRY, SYGVKD. V was clipped by 6 bases and J by 5 bases, with 13 bases between them. For the CDR3, the DNA is TGTGCCATCAGCCTGAGGGAAGGGGAGACCCAGTACTTC. Translated: CAISLREGETQYF.